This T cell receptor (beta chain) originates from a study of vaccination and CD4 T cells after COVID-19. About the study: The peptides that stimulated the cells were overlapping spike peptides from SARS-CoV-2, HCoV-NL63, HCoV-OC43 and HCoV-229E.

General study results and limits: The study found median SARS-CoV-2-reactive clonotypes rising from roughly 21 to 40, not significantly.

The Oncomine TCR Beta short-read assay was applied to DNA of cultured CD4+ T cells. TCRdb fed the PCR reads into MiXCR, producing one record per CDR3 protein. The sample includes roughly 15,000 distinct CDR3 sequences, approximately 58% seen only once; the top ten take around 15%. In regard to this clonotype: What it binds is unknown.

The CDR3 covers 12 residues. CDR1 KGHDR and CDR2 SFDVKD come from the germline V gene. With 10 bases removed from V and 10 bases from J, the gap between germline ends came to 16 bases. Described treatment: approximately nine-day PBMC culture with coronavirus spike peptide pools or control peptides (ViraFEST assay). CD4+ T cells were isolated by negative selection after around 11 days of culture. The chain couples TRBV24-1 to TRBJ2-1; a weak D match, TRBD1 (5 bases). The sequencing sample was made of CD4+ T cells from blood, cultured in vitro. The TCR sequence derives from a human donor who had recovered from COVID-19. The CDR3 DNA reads TGTGCCACTGCTACGGCAGGGTACGAGCAGTTCTTC. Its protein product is CATATAGYEQFF.